The source of this TCR beta chain is a study of shared clonotypes between healthy human individuals. All donors qualified as healthy HIV-negative adults and had experienced no recent acute infections or vaccinations. With unsorted samples, genomic DNA was obtained from tens of millions of PBMCs. Sequencing was performed with immunoSEQ multiplex PCR; in TCRdb, only in-frame clones are kept and a portion is missing. The table includes about 490,000 clones, over 65% detected once. Sequenced sample: PBMCs. The source is a woman aged 40 to 50 in good health. Some clones in this sample may be carry-over from other donors' samples.

The DNA for the CDR3 is TGCAGCGTTGGGGACAGGAAAAACTATGGCTACACCTTC. Its translation: CSVGDRKNYGYTF. The chain carries TRBV29-1 and TRBJ1-2, with 8 bases fitting TRBD1. V lost 4 bases to trimming and J lost 2 bases; unmatched junction nucleotides: 3. The CDR3 contains 13 residues. Germline CDR1 and CDR2: SQVTM and ANQGSEA.